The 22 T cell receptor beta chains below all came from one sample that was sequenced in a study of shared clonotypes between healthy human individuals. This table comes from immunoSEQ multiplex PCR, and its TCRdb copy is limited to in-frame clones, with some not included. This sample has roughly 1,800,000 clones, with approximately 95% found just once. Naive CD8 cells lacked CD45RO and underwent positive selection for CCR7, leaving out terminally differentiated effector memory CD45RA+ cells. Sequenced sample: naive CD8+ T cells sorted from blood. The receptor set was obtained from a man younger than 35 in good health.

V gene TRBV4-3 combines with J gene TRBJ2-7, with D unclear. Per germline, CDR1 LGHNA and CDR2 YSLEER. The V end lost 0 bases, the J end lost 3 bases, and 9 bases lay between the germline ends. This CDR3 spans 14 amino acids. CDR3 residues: CASSQDVAYYEQYF. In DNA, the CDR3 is TGCGCCAGCAGCCAAGACGTAGCTTACTACGAGCAGTACTTC.

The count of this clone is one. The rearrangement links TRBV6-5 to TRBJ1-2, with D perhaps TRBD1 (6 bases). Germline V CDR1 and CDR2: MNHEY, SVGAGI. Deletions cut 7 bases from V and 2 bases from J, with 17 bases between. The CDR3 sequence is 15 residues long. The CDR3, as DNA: TGTGCCAGCACTTTCCGGGACACTTGGAACTATGGCTACACCTTC. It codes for CASTFRDTWNYGYTF.

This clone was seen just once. As DNA, the CDR3 is TGTGCCAGTAGTATAGATCCGGCTGTAGTGTCGACTGAAGCTTTCTTT. This codes for CASSIDPAVVSTEAFF. The genes are TRBV19 and TRBJ1-1; D not resolved. The CDR3 sequence is 16 residues long. Germline V gives CDR1 LNHDA, CDR2 SQIVND (reference sequence). V was clipped by 0 bases and J by 5 bases, with 16 bases between them.

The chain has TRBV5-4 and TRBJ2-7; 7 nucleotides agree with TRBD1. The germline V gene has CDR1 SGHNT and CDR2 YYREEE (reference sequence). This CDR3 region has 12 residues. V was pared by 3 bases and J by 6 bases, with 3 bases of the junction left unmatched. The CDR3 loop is CASSSNRGEQYF. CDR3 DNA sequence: TGTGCCAGCAGCTCCAACAGGGGCGAGCAGTACTTC.

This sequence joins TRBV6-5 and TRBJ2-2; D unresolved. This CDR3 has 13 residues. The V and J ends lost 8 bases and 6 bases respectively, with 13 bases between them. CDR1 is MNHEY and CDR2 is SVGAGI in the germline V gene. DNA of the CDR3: TGTGCCAGCGCAACTACCCCCCCCGGGGAGCTGTTTTTT. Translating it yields CASATTPPGELFF.

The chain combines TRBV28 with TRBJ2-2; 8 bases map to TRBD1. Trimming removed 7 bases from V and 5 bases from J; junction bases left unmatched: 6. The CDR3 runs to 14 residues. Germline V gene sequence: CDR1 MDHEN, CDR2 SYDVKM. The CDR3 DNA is TGTGCCAGCACCCAGACAGGGGAGACCGGGGAGCTGTTTTTT. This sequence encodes CASTQTGETGELFF. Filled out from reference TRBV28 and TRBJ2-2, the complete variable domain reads DVKVTQSSRYLVKRTGEKVFLECVQDMDHENMFWYRQDPGLGLRLIYFSYDVKMKEKGDIPEGYSVSREKKERFSLILESASTNQTSMYLCASTQTGETGELFFGEGSRLTVL.

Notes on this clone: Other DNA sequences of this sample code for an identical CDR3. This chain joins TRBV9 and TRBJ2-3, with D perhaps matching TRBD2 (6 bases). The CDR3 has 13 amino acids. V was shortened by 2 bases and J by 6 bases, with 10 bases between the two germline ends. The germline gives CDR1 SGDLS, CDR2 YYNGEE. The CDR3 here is CASSVGGSDTQYF. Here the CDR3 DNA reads TGTGCCAGCAGCGTGGGAGGATCGGATACGCAGTATTTT.

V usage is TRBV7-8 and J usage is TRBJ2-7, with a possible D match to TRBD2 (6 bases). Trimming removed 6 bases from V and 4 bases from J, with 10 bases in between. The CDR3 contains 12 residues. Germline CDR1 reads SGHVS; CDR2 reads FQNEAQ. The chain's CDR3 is CASRKEGYEQYF. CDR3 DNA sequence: TGTGCCAGCAGAAAGGAGGGGTACGAGCAGTACTTC. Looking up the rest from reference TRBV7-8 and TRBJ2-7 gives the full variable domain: GAGVSQSPRYKVAKRGQDVALRCDPISGHVSLFWYQQALGQGPEFLTYFQNEAQLDKSGLPSDRFFAERPEGSVSTLKIQRTQQEDSAVYLCASRKEGYEQYFGPGTRLTVT.

The CDR3 sequence: CASSVTSNEQFF. The CDR3 nucleotides read TGTGCCAGCAGCGTGACTAGTAATGAGCAGTTCTTC. The chain recombines TRBV5-4 with TRBJ2-1; D is perhaps TRBD2 (6 bases). The CDR3 sequence is 12 residues long. Trimming pared 4 bases from V and 7 bases from J, leaving 9 bases between. Looked up from germline, CDR1 is SGHNT and CDR2 is YYREEE (reference sequence).

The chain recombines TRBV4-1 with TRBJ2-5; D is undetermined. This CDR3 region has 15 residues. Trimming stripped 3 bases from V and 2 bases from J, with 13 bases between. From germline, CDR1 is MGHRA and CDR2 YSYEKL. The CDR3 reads CASSHTTGDQETQYF. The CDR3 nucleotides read TGCGCCAGCAGCCACACCACCGGCGATCAAGAGACCCAGTACTTC.

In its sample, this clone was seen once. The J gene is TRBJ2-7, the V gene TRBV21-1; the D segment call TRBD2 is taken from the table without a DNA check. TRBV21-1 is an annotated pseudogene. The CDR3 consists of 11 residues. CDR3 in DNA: TGTGCCAGCAGCAAAGCTGGGAGTCAGTACTTC. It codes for CASSKAGSQYF.

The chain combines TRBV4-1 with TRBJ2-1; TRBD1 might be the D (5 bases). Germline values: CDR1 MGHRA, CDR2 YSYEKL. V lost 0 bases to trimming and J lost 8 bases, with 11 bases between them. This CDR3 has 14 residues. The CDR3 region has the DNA TGCGCCAGCAGCCAAGAGGCCAGGGTACATGAGCAGTTCTTC. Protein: CASSQEARVHEQFF.

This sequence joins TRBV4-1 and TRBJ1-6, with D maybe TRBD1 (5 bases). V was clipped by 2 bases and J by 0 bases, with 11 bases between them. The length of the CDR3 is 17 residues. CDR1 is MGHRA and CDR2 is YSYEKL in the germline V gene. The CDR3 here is CASSQRQLSSYNSPLHF. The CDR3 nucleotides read TGCGCCAGCAGCCAAAGACAGTTGAGCTCCTATAATTCACCCCTCCACTTT.

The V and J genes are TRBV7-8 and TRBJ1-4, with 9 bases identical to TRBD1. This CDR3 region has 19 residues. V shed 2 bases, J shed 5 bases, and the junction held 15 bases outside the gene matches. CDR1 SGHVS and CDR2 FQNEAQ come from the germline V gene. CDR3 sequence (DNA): TGTGCCAGCAGCTTACCGGCGGGGACAGGGAGGTTTCGGAATGAAAAACTGTTTTTT. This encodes CASSLPAGTGRFRNEKLFF. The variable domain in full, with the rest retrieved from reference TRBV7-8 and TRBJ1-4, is GAGVSQSPRYKVAKRGQDVALRCDPISGHVSLFWYQQALGQGPEFLTYFQNEAQLDKSGLPSDRFFAERPEGSVSTLKIQRTQQEDSAVYLCASSLPAGTGRFRNEKLFFGSGTQLSVL.

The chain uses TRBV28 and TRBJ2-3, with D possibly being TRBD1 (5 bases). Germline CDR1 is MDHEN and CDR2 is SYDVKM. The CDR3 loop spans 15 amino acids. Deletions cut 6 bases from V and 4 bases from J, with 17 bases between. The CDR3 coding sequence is TGTGCCAGCAGCCCTGGGGTGGGGCGTTCAGATACGCAGTATTTT. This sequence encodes CASSPGVGRSDTQYF.

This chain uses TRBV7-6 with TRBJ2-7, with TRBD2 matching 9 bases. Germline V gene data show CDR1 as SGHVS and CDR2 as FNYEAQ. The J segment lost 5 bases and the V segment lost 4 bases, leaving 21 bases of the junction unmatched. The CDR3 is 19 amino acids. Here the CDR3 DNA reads TGTGCCAGCAGCTCAACTACTCTCCCGGGACTAGCTTGGGGGCACGAGCAGTACTTC. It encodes CASSSTTLPGLAWGHEQYF.

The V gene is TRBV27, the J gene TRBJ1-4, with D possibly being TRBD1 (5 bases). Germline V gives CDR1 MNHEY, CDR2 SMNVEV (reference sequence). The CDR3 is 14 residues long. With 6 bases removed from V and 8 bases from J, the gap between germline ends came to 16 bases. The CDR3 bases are TGTGCCAGCAGCCCCACAGGAGTTTGGGAAAAACTGTTTTTT. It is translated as CASSPTGVWEKLFF.

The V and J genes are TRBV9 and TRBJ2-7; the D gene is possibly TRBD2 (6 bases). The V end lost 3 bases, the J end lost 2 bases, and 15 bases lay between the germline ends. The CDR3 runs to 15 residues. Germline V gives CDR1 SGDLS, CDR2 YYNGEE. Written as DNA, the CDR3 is TGTGCCAGCAGCGGAGGGGACTCCCAAACCTACGAGCAGTACTTC. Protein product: CASSGGDSQTYEQYF.

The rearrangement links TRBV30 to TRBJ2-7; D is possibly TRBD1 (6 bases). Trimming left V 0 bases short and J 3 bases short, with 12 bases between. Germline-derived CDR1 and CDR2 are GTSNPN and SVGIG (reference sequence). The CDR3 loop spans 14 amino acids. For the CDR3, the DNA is TGTGCCTGGAGTGTAGAGCAGGGGATCTACGAGCAGTACTTC. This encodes CAWSVEQGIYEQYF.

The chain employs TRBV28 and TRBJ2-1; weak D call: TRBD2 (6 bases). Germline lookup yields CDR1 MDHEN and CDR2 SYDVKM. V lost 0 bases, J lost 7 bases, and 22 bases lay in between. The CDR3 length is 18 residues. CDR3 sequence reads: CASSLWALAGGYLNEQFF. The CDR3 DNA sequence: TGTGCCAGCAGTTTATGGGCGTTGGCCGGGGGATATTTAAATGAGCAGTTCTTC.

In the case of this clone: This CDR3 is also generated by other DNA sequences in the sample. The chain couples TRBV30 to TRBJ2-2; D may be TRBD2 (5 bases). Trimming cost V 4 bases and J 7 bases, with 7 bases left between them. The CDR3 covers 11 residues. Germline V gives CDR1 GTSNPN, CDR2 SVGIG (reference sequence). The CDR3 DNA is TGTGCCTGGACCGGAGGCGGGGAGCTGTTTTTT. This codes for CAWTGGGELFF.

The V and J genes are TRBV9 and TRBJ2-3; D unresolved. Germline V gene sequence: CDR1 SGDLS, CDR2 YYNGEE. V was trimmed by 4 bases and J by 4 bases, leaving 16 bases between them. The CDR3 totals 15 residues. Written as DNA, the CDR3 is TGTGCCAGCAGCCCCCCTAACCGGCTGCCAGATACGCAGTATTTT. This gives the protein CASSPPNRLPDTQYF.